This T cell receptor (beta chain) was recovered during a study of OX40 agonist ivuxolimab in advanced cancers. Whole-study context: Dose-escalation subjects each had hepatocellular carcinoma, melanoma, renal cell or head and neck cancer. Study-wide points: Blood T cells, both CD4+ and CD8+, expanded clonally by week 6 at 0.1 to 3.0 mg/kg.

Repertoires were generated with immunoSEQ multiplex PCR, while TCRdb's copy carries only in-frame clones and drops some. The table lists 90,000 to 100,000 clones, about 80% of them singletons. A remark on this clone: What it binds is not known.

The V end was cut by 1 base, the J end by 7 bases, with 8 bases between. CDR3 length: 13 amino acids. Germline V gene sequence: CDR1 SGHVS, CDR2 FNYEAQ. This receptor was obtained from an adult with an advanced solid tumor such as melanoma, head and neck, liver or kidney cancer. V gene TRBV7-6 combines with J gene TRBJ2-1; D is undetermined. The sequences come from CD4+ or CD8+ T cells sorted from blood, collected in a trial of the OX40 agonist ivuxolimab. DNA for the CDR3: TGTGCCAGCAGCTTAGGGATCGGTAATGAGCAGTTCTTC. Its protein product is CASSLGIGNEQFF.